These 5 T cell receptor beta chains were sequenced from one sample in a study of spatial heterogeneity in lung cancer. MiXCR was run by TCRdb on the 5' RACE reads, yielding one entry per CDR3 protein. In the table there are 6,000 to 7,500 distinct CDR3 sequences, 15% to 20% of which are singletons. Indicated time point: sample taken at primary tumor resection. Unsorted whole RNA from tumor, nontumor lung or frozen PBMC underwent sequencing. The specimen comprised PBMCs, sampled at surgery. The receptors come from a female donor with early-stage non-small cell lung cancer.

By sample fraction, this clonotype is medium-sized. Written as DNA, the CDR3 is TGTGCCAGCAGCTTAGGGTCAGCGGTCAGGGATGAAAAACTGTTTTTT. Amino acid sequence: CASSLGSAVRDEKLFF. The chain recombines TRBV7-9 with TRBJ1-4; TRBD1 might be the D (5 bases). The germline V gene encodes CDR1 SEHNR and CDR2 FQNEAQ (reference sequence). V was shortened by 1 base and J by 6 bases, with 15 bases between the two germline ends. CDR3 size: 16 residues.

In this sample, this clonotype is medium-sized (0.01 to 0.1%). J is TRBJ2-5 and V is TRBV30; 9 positions match TRBD1. The germline V gene has CDR1 GTSNPN and CDR2 SVGIG (reference sequence). The V gene end was trimmed by 3 bases and the J gene end by 9 bases; junction bases not matched to a gene: 11. The CDR3 extends over 14 amino acids. CDR3 loop: CAWSDGGQGISQYF. As DNA, the CDR3 is TGTGCCTGGAGCGACGGGGGACAGGGAATTTCCCAGTACTTC.

By share of the sample, this clonotype is medium-sized (0.01 to 0.1%). V is TRBV10-3 and J is TRBJ1-2; 8 nucleotides match TRBD1. Germline values: CDR1 ENHRY, CDR2 SYGVKD. The V segment lost 6 bases and the J segment 8 bases; nucleotides outside the gene matches: 11. This CDR3 region has 14 residues. The CDR3 DNA follows: TGTGCCATCAGAGAGACAGGGGAGGAGAAAGGCTACACCTTC. It yields the protein CAIRETGEEKGYTF.

In its sample, this clonotype was seen a few times. This sequence joins TRBV18 and TRBJ1-1, with no clear D. Trimming took off 3 bases at V and 2 bases at J, with 10 bases between the two ends. The CDR3 covers 14 residues. The germline V gene has CDR1 KGHSH and CDR2 LQKENI. CDR3 in DNA: TGTGCCAGCTCACCCGTGGCCAGAAACACTGAAGCTTTCTTT. It is translated as CASSPVARNTEAFF.

By its share, this clonotype is medium-sized. The chain combines TRBV12-3 or TRBV12-4 with TRBJ1-5; TRBD1 might be the D (6 bases). V was cut by 9 bases and J by 4 bases, with 19 bases left in between. The CDR3 runs to 15 residues. The CDR3 DNA sequence: TGTGCCAGTAGATCGACGGGGGGCGAGAATCAGCCCCAGCATTTT. It codes for CASRSTGGENQPQHF.